This T cell receptor beta chain was sequenced in a study of T cell responses to AZD1222 COVID-19 vaccine. Overall study results and limits: Most donors were white British and more were female, and clonal diversity was possibly underestimated. Targeting of unmutated variant regions was reportedly seen in nearly half of spike-specific TCRs.

Notes on this clone: No antigen is known for it.

Using immunoSEQ multiplex PCR, the repertoire was profiled, and TCRdb retains in-frame clones only, with some absent. Of some 71,000 clones in the sample, around 84% were seen once. The germline V gene has CDR1 MGHRA and CDR2 YSYEKL. CDR3 length: 14 amino acids. Between the trimmed V and J ends, which lost 3 bases and 3 bases, there was a span of 11 bases. This sample comprised peripheral blood, obtained on day 0 of AZD1222 vaccination. This clonotype originated in an adult in good health. This chain uses TRBV4-1 with TRBJ1-1, with D tentatively TRBD1 (5 bases). CDR3 nucleotide sequence: TGCGCCAGCAGCCATACAGGAGGCTACACTGAAGCTTTCTTT. It specifies CASSHTGGYTEAFF.